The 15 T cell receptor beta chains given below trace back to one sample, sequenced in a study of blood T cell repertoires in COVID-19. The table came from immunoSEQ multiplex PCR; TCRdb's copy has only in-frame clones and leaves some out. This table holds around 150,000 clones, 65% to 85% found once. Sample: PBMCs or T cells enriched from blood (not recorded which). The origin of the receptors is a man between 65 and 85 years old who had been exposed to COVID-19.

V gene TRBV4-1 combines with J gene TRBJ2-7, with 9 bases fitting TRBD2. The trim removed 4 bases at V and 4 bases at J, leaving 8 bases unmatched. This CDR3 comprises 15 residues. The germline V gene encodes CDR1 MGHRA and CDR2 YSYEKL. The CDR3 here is CASSPRASGDYEQYF. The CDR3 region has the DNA TGCGCCAGCAGCCCCCGGGCTAGCGGGGATTACGAGCAGTACTTC.

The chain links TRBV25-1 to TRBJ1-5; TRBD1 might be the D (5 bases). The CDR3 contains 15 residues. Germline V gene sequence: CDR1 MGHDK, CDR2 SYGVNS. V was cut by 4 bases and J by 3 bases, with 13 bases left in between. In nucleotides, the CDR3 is TGTGCCAGCAGTGGGGGGGTATGGGACAATCAGCCCCAGCATTTT. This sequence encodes CASSGGVWDNQPQHF.

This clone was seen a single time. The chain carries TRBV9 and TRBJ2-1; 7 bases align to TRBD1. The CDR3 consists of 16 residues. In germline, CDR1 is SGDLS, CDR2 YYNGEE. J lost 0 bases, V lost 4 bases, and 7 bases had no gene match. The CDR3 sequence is CASSPRTGTSYNEQFF. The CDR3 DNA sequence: TGTGCCAGCAGCCCCCGGACAGGCACCTCCTACAATGAGCAGTTCTTC.

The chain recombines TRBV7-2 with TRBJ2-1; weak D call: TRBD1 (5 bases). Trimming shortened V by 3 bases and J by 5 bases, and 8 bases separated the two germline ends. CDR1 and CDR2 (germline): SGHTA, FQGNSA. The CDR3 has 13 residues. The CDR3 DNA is TGTGCCAGCAGCTTCTTCAGGGACAATGAGCAGTTCTTC. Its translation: CASSFFRDNEQFF.

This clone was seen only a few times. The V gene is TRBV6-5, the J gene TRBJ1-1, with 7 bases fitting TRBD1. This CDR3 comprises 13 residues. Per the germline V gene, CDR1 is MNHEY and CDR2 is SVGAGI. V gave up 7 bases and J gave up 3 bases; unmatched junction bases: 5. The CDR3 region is CASIDRADTEAFF. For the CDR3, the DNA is TGTGCCAGCATCGACAGGGCGGACACTGAAGCTTTCTTT.

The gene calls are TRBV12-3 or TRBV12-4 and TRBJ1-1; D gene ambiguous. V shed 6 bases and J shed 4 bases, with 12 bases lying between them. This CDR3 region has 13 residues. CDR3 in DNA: TGTGCCAGCAGAATCAGGCGTAGCACTGAAGCTTTCTTT. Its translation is CASRIRRSTEAFF.

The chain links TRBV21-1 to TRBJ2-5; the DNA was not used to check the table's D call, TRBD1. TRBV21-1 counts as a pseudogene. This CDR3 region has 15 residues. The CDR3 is CASNKGAETQETQYF. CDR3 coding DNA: TGTGCCAGCAATAAGGGGGCAGAAACTCAAGAGACCCAGTACTTC.

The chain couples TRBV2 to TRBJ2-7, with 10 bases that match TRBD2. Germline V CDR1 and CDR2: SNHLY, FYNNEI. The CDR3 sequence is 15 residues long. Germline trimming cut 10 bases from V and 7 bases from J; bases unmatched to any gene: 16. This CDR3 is CATSFIAGGIGEQYF. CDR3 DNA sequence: TGTGCCACAAGCTTTATAGCGGGAGGCATAGGTGAGCAGTACTTC.

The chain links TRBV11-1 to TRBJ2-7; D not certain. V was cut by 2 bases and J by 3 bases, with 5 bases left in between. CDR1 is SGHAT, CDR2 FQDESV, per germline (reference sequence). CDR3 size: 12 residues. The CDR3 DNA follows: TGTGCCAGCAGCTTAAACGGCTACGAGCAGTACTTC. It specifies CASSLNGYEQYF.

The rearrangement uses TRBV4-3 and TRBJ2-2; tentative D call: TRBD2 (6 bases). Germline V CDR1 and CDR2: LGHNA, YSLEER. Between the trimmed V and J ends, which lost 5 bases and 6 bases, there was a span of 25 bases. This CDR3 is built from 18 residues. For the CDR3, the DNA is TGCGCCAGCAGCACACTTCCCCCGGGACTCATAAGGGCCGGGGAGCTGTTTTTT. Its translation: CASSTLPPGLIRAGELFF.

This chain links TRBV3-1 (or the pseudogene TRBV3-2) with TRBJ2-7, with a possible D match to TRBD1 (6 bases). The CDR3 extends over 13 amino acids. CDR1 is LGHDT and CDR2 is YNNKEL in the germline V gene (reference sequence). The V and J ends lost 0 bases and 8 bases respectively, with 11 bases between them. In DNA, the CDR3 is TGTGCCAGCAGCCAAGATTGGGGACATAAGCAGTACTTC. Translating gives CASSQDWGHKQYF.

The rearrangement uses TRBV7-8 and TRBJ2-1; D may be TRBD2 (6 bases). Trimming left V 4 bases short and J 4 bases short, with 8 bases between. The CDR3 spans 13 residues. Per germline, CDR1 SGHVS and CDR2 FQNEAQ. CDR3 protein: CASSSSGYNEQFF. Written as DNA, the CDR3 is TGTGCCAGCAGCTCAAGCGGGTACAATGAGCAGTTCTTC.

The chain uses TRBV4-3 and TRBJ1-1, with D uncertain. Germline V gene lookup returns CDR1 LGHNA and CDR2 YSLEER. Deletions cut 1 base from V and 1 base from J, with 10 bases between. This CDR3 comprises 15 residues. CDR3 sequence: CASSQVVQRNTEAFF. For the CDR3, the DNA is TGCGCCAGCAGCCAAGTTGTACAGAGGAACACTGAAGCTTTCTTT.

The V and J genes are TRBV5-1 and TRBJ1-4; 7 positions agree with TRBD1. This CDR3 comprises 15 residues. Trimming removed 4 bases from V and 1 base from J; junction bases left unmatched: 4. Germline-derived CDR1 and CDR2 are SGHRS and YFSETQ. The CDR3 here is CASSPAGGTNEKLFF. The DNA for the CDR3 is TGCGCCAGCAGCCCAGCAGGGGGAACTAATGAAAAACTGTTTTTT.

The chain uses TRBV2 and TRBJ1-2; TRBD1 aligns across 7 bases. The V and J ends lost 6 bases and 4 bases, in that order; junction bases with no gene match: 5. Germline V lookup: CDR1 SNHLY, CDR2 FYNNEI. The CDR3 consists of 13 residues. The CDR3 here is CASSQTGAYGYTF. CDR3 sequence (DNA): TGTGCCAGCAGCCAAACAGGGGCCTATGGCTACACCTTC.